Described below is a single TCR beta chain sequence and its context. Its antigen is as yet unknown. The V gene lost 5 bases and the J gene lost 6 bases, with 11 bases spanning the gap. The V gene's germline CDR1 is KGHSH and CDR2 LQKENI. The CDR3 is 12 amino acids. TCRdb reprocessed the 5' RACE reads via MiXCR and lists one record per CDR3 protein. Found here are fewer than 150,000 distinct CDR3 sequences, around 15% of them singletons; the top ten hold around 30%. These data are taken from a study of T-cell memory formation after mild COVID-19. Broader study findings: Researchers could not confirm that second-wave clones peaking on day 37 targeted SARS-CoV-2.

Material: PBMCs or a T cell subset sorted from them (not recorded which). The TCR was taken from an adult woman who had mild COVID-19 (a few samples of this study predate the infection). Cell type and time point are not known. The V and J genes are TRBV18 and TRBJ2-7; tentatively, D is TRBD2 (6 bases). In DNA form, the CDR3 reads TGTGCCAGCTCAGTAGAGGGAGGCGAGCAGTACTTC. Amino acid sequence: CASSVEGGEQYF.